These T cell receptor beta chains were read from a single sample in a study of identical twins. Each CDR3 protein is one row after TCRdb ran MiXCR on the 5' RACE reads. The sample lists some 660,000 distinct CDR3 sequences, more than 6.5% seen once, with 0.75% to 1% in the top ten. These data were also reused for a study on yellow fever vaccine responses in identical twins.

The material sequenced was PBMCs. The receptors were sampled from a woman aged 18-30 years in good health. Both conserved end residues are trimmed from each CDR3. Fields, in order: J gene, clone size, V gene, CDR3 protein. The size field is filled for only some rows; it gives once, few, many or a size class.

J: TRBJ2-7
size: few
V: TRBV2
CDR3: ASRYSGSSYEQY

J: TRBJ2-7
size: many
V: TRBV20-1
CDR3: SARWESYEQY

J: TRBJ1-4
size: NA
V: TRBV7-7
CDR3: ASSLGTGGTTNEKLF

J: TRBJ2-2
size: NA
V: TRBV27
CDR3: ASSLAGERRELF

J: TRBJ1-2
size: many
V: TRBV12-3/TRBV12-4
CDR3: ASSFGSGGYT

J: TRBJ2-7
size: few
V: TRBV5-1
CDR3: ASSLTVTGEQY

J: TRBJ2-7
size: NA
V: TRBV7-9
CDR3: ASSPGDTSGGEQY

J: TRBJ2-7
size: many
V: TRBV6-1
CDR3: ASRTGQGTRQY

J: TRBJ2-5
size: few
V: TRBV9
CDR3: ASSVGGGPTRQETQY

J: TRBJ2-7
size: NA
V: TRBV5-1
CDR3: ASRYGTGVGEQY

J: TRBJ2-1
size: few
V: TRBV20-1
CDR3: SASHTGGYNEQF

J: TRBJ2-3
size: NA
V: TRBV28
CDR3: ASRAVEGMDTQY

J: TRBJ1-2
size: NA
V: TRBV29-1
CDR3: SVRTDNYGYT

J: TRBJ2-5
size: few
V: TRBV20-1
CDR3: RGAGGTRETQY

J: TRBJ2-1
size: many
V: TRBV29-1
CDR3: SALGLALGNEQF

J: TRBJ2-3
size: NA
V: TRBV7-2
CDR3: ASSWAGADTQY

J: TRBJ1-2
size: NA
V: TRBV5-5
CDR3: AMGPGEDYGYT

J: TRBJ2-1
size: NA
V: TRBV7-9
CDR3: ASSPMGDIYNEQF

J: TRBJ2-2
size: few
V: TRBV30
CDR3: AWVKRERDTGELF

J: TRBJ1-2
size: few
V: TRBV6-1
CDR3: ASRTGQRGKSSYT

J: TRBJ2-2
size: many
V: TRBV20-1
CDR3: SASSRGRPGELF

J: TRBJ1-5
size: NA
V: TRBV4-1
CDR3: ASSRELTSNQPQH

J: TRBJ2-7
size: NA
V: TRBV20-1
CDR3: SARHGTGPYEQY

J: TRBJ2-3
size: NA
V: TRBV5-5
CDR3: ASSRTGFVNTQY

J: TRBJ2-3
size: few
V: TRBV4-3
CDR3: ASSQELFDADTQY

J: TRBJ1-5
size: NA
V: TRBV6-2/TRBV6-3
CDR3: ASSYGLGQGNQPQH

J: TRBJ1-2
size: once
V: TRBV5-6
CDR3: ASSFGVNGYT

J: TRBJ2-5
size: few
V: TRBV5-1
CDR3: ASSLAGNGETQY

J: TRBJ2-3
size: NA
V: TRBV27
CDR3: ASSLQLDADTQY

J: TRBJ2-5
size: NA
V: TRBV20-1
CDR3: CARERHGRASRETQY

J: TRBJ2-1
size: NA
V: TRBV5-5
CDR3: ASSLEVTSEQF

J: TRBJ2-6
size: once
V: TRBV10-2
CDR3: ATLGGSGANVLT

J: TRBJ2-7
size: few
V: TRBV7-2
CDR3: ASSLGLISSYEQY

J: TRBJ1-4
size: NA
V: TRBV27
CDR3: ASSSRTSGREKLF

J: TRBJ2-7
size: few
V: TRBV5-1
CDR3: ASSLEGAGDEQY

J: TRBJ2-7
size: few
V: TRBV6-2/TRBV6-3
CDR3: ASGARGVSYEQY

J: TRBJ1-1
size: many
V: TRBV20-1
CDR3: SAGPHVGIWPEAF

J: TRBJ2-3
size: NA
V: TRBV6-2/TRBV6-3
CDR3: ASASQARADTQY

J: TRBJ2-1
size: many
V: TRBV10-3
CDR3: AISEPRRDYTYNEQF

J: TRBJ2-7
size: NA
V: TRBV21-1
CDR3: ASSSREGGGDNSYEQY